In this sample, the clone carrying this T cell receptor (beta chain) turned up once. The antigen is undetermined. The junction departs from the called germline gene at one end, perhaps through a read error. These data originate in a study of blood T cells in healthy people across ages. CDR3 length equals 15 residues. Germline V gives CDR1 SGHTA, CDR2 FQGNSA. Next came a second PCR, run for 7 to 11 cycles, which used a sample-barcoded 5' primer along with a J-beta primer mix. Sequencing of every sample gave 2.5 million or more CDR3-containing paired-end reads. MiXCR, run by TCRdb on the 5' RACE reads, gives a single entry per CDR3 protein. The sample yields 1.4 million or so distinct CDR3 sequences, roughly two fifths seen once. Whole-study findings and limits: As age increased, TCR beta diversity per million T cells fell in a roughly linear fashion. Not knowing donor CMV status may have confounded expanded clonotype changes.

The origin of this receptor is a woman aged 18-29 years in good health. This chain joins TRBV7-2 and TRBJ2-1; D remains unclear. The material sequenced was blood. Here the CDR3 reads CASSLDGSSYNKQFF. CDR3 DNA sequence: TGTGCCAGCAGCTTAGACGGAAGCTCCTACAATAAGCAGTTCTTC.